This record looks at one TCR beta chain sequence and its context. Antigen: not known. This specimen belongs to a study of cytomegalovirus exposure and HLA in healthy donors. It was with 60 Vbeta and 13 Jbeta primers that the PCR ran. Libraries were prepared by immunoSEQ multiplex PCR; TCRdb keeps only in-frame clonotypes and omits some of them. The sample comprises roughly 190,000 clones, over 70% of which are singletons, and less than 4% rests with the top ten. CDR1 is LNHDA and CDR2 is SQIVND in the germline V gene (reference sequence). Trimming shortened V by 4 bases and J by 4 bases, and 14 bases separated the two germline ends. The CDR3 spans 15 residues. Study-level points and caveats: In a later analysis, a genetic analysis reported fewer productive-TCR N-insertions in an Asian-associated ancestry cluster than the cohort average. In an earlier analysis, most TCR beta V segments were productive about 87% or about 30% of the time.

V usage is TRBV19 and J usage is TRBJ1-3; weak D call: TRBD1 (5 bases). The sequence came from a young woman in good health and CMV-seropositive. The sequenced material came from PBMCs. The CDR3 DNA sequence: TGTGCCAGTAGTACGGGACTGCTGGGGGGAAACACCATATATTTT. Protein: CASSTGLLGGNTIYF.